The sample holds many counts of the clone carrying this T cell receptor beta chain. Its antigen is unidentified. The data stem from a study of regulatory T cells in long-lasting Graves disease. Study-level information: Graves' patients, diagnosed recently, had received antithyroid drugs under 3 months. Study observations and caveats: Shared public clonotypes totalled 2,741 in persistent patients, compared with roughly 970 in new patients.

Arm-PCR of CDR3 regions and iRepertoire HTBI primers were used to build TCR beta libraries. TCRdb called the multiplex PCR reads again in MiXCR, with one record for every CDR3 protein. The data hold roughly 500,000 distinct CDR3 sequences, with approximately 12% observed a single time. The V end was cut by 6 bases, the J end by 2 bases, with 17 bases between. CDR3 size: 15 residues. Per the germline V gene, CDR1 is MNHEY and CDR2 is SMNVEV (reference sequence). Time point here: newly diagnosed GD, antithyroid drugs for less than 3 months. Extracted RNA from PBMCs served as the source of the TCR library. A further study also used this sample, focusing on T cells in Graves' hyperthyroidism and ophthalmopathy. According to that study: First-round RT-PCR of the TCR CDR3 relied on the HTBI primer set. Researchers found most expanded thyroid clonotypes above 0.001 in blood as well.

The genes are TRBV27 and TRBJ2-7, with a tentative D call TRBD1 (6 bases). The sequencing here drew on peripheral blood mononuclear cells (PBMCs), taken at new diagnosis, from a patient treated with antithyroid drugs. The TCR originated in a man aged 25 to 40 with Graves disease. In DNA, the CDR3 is TGTGCCAGCAGACTCAGGACAGACCCCACCTACGAGCAGTACTTC. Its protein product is CASRLRTDPTYEQYF.